These 7 T cell receptor beta chains came from one sample sequenced in a study of response to subunit inactivated influenza vaccine. TCRdb re-called the RT-PCR reads with MiXCR, one entry per CDR3 protein. The sample lists 500,000 to 550,000 distinct CDR3 sequences, 6.5% to 8% seen once, with around 14% in the top ten. The sequencing used PBMCs from blood, collected around 25 months after vaccination. The source is a man between 50 and 75 years old who received an inactivated influenza vaccine.

V and J are TRBV24-1 and TRBJ2-1, with 11 bases identical to TRBD2. CDR3 size: 18 residues. The V gene end was trimmed by 3 bases and the J gene end by 0 bases; junction bases not matched to a gene: 6. Per germline, CDR1 KGHDR and CDR2 SFDVKD. DNA for the CDR3: TGTGCCACCAGTGATGACGGGACTAGCGGTAGCTCCTACAATGAGCAGTTCTTC. Translation: CATSDDGTSGSSYNEQFF.

This clonotype was seen many times. This rearrangement joins TRBV7-2 to TRBJ1-2; D not resolved. The CDR3 is 12 amino acids. Germline V lookup: CDR1 SGHTA, CDR2 FQGNSA. V lost 5 bases, J lost 8 bases, and 12 bases lay in between. The CDR3 coding sequence is TGTGCCAGCAGCCTAAGCGCAGGCGGCTACACCTTC. Protein: CASSLSAGGYTF.

The sample holds a few counts of this clonotype. The chain links TRBV7-9 to TRBJ1-1; TRBD1 might be the D (6 bases). Germline-derived CDR1 and CDR2 are SEHNR and FQNEAQ (reference sequence). Trimming removed 1 base from V and 8 bases from J, with 8 bases in between. CDR3 length equals 12 residues. DNA of the CDR3: TGTGCCAGCAGCTTAGGCAGGGGCGAAGCTTTCTTT. It is translated as CASSLGRGEAFF.

This clonotype was seen a few times. The rearrangement links TRBV20-1 to TRBJ1-1; D unclear. Germline values: CDR1 DFQATT, CDR2 SNEGSKA (reference sequence). The CDR3 has 12 amino acids. V was cut by 3 bases and J by 4 bases, with 9 bases left in between. Here the CDR3 reads CSASPEGTEAFF. For the CDR3, the DNA is TGCAGTGCTAGCCCGGAGGGCACTGAAGCTTTCTTT.

This clonotype was seen at least ten times. V usage is TRBV5-1 and J usage is TRBJ1-3; D remains ambiguous. This CDR3 contains 16 residues. The germline V gene encodes CDR1 SGHRS and CDR2 YFSETQ. Between the trimmed V and J ends, which lost 0 bases and 4 bases, there was a span of 14 bases. CDR3 sequence (DNA): TGCGCCAGCAGCTTGGAACCGACAAGGGTCGGAAACACCATATATTTT. Amino acids: CASSLEPTRVGNTIYF.

This clonotype was counted only a few times. The chain uses TRBV3-1 and TRBJ2-3, with 7 bases aligning to TRBD1. This CDR3 has 15 residues. Germline assignment: CDR1 LGHDT and CDR2 YNNKEL (reference sequence). J lost 5 bases, V lost 5 bases, and 10 bases had no gene match. CDR3 residues: CASSSKRGRGDTQYF. DNA for the CDR3: TGTGCCAGCAGCTCGAAAAGGGGGCGTGGAGATACGCAGTATTTT.

The rearrangement uses TRBV15 and TRBJ2-3; D may correspond to TRBD1 or TRBD2 (7 bases each). Germline CDR1 LNHNV, CDR2 YYDKDF (reference sequence). The CDR3 runs 13 residues. Trimming stripped 8 bases from V and 5 bases from J, with 14 bases between. The CDR3 reads CATGEGAEDTQYF. The CDR3, as DNA: TGTGCCACCGGGGAGGGGGCCGAAGATACGCAGTATTTT.